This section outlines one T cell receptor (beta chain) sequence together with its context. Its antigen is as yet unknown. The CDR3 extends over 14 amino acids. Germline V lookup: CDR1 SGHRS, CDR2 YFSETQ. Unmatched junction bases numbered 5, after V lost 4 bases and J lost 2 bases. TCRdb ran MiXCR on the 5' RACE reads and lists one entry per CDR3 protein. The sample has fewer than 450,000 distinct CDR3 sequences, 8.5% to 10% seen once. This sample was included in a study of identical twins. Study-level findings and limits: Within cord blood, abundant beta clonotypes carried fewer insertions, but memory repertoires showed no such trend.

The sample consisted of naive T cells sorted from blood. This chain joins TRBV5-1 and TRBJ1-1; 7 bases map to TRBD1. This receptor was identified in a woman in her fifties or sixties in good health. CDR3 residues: CASSDRQGNTEAFF. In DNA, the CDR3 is TGCGCCAGCAGCGACCGACAGGGAAACACTGAAGCTTTCTTT.